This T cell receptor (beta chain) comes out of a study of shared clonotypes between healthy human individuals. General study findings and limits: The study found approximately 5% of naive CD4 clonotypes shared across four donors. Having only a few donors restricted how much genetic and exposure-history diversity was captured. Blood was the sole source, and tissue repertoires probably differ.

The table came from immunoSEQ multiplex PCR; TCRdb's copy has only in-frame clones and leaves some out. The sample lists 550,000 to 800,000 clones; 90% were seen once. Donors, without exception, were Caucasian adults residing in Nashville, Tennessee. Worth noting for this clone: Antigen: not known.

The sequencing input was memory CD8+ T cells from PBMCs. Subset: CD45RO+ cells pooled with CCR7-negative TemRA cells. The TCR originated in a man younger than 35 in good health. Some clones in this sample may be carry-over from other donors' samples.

CDR3 residues: CASSQVLPGAGRLYGYTF. The CDR3, as DNA: TGCGCCAGCAGCCAAGTCCTTCCAGGGGCGGGCCGCCTCTATGGCTACACCTTC. This chain connects TRBV4-1 to TRBJ1-2, with a tentative D call TRBD1 (6 bases). CDR1 is MGHRA, CDR2 YSYEKL, per germline. This CDR3 comprises 18 residues. The V end was cut by 1 base, the J end by 4 bases, with 22 bases between.